Listed below are T cell receptor beta chains from one sample, sequenced in a study of PD-L1 blockade in urothelial cancer. Profiled with immunoSEQ multiplex PCR; TCRdb holds only in-frame clones, not every one. This table holds roughly 48,000 clones, 84% found once. The source material was PBMCs, sampled around atezolizumab (anti-PD-L1) treatment. The receptors were sampled from a man aged 35 to 55 with urothelial cancer. The CDR3 runs from the conserved cysteine through the conserved F or W. Fields, in order: clone size, V gene, J gene, D gene, CDR3 protein, CDR3 DNA. A D gene is named only where the DNA matches it firmly. Expanded clones get a size class; other rows say once, few or many, or leave the size out.

size: once; V: TRBV10-3; J: TRBJ2-7; D: TRBD2; CDR3: CAIRGTSGSVYEQYF; DNA: TGTGCCATCAGGGGGACTAGCGGGAGTGTCTACGAGCAGTACTTC
size: -; V: TRBV5-6; J: TRBJ2-7; D: -; CDR3: CASSRRREQYF; DNA: TGTGCCAGCAGCCGGCGGCGGGAGCAGTACTTC
size: -; V: TRBV30; J: TRBJ2-5; D: -; CDR3: CAWSLGGGRRRGETQYF; DNA: TGTGCCTGGAGTCTTGGGGGAGGTAGGAGACGTGGAGAGACCCAGTACTTC
size: -; V: TRBV30; J: TRBJ2-5; D: -; CDR3: CAWSEGAGAETQYF; DNA: TGTGCCTGGAGTGAAGGCGCAGGGGCGGAGACCCAGTACTTC
size: -; V: TRBV6-5; J: TRBJ1-5; D: -; CDR3: CASSYSRGGNQPQHF; DNA: TGTGCCAGCAGTTACTCGAGGGGGGGGAATCAGCCCCAGCATTTT
size: -; V: TRBV11-3; J: TRBJ1-1; D: -; CDR3: CASSVTGLAGGEAFF; DNA: TGTGCCAGCAGCGTCACAGGTCTGGCGGGAGGTGAAGCTTTCTTT
size: -; V: TRBV28; J: TRBJ1-1; D: TRBD1; CDR3: CASSFTGDTEAFF; DNA: TGTGCCAGCAGTTTTACAGGGGACACTGAAGCTTTCTTT
size: once; V: TRBV5-1; J: TRBJ1-5; D: TRBD1; CDR3: CASSLGDRLNQPQHF; DNA: TGCGCCAGCAGCTTGGGGGACAGGCTAAATCAGCCCCAGCATTTT
size: -; V: TRBV5-6; J: TRBJ2-7; D: TRBD1; CDR3: CASSLGGDRGLF; DNA: TGTGCCAGCAGCTTGGGGGGGGACAGGGGTCTCTTC
size: many; V: TRBV5-8; J: TRBJ1-1; D: -; CDR3: CASSLQGPNTEAFF; DNA: TGTGCCAGCAGCTTGCAGGGCCCGAACACTGAAGCTTTCTTT
size: few; V: TRBV5-1; J: TRBJ2-7; D: TRBD1; CDR3: CASSPRPRGLRYEQYF; DNA: TGCGCCAGCAGCCCGCGTCCCAGGGGGCTTCGGTACGAGCAGTACTTC
size: -; V: TRBV5-1; J: TRBJ1-4; D: -; CDR3: CASSLGPGNEKLFF; DNA: TGCGCCAGCAGCTTGGGTCCAGGGAATGAAAAACTGTTTTTT
size: -; V: TRBV28; J: TRBJ1-6; D: -; CDR3: CASRPGNSPLHF; DNA: TGTGCCAGCCGTCCGGGTAATTCACCCCTCCACTTT
size: -; V: TRBV27; J: TRBJ1-1; D: TRBD1; CDR3: CASRQGYTEAFF; DNA: TGTGCCAGCAGACAGGGGTACACTGAAGCTTTCTTT
size: -; V: TRBV18; J: TRBJ1-1; D: TRBD1; CDR3: CASSPTGTVNTEAFF; DNA: TGTGCCAGCTCACCAACCGGGACAGTGAACACTGAAGCTTTCTTT
size: -; V: TRBV10-3; J: TRBJ1-2; D: -; CDR3: CAISGDSSYGYTF; DNA: TGTGCCATCAGTGGGGACTCCAGCTATGGCTACACCTTC
size: -; V: TRBV19; J: TRBJ2-7; D: TRBD2; CDR3: CASSIGNSGSQGYEQYF; DNA: TGTGCCAGTAGTATAGGGAATAGCGGGAGCCAAGGCTACGAGCAGTACTTC
size: -; V: TRBV28; J: TRBJ1-5; D: TRBD1; CDR3: CASSPDGTASSNQPQHF; DNA: TGTGCCAGCAGCCCTGATGGGACAGCGTCTAGCAATCAGCCCCAGCATTTT
size: -; V: TRBV18; J: TRBJ2-1; D: -; CDR3: CASSPQHNNEQFF; DNA: TGTGCCAGCTCACCACAACACAACAATGAGCAGTTCTTC
size: -; V: TRBV15; J: TRBJ1-1; D: -; CDR3: CATSRDRSLNTEAFF; DNA: TGTGCCACCAGCAGAGATCGGAGTTTGAACACTGAAGCTTTCTTT
size: once; V: TRBV7-9; J: TRBJ2-7; D: TRBD1; CDR3: CASSAWTGLREQYF; DNA: TGTGCCAGCAGCGCCTGGACAGGCCTAAGGGAGCAGTACTTC
size: -; V: TRBV7-9; J: TRBJ2-1; D: -; CDR3: CASSPPSEDEQFF; DNA: TGTGCCAGCAGCCCCCCTTCGGAGGATGAGCAGTTCTTC
size: -; V: TRBV7-9; J: TRBJ1-1; D: -; CDR3: CASSLETTEAFF; DNA: TGTGCCAGCAGCTTGGAGACCACTGAAGCTTTCTTT
size: once; V: TRBV18; J: TRBJ1-1; D: -; CDR3: CASSVLETEAFF; DNA: TGTGCCAGCTCAGTTTTGGAGACCGAAGCTTTCTTT
size: -; V: TRBV10-3; J: TRBJ2-1; D: TRBD2; CDR3: CATTGTSGNDYNEQFF; DNA: TGTGCCACCACCGGGACTAGCGGGAACGACTACAATGAGCAGTTCTTC
size: -; V: TRBV14; J: TRBJ2-2; D: -; CDR3: CASSPTSVGVIAGELFF; DNA: TGTGCCAGCAGCCCGACCTCAGTGGGAGTAATAGCCGGGGAGCTGTTTTTT
size: -; V: TRBV25-1; J: TRBJ2-5; D: TRBD2; CDR3: CASSESLLAVQETQYF; DNA: TGTGCCAGCAGTGAATCACTGCTAGCGGTACAAGAGACCCAGTACTTC
size: -; V: TRBV5-1; J: TRBJ2-7; D: TRBD1; CDR3: CASSLEGQGYEQYF; DNA: TGCGCCAGCAGCTTGGAGGGACAGGGATACGAGCAGTACTTC
size: -; V: TRBV11-2; J: TRBJ1-2; D: -; CDR3: CASSFRGGYTF; DNA: TGTGCCAGCAGCTTTAGAGGCGGCTACACCTTC